Following are 29 T cell receptor beta chains from one sample sequenced in a study of OX40 agonist ivuxolimab in advanced cancers. The table came from immunoSEQ multiplex PCR; TCRdb's copy has only in-frame clones and leaves some out. The data show tens of thousands of clones, about 89% seen once. The sequenced sample was CD4+ or CD8+ T cells sorted from blood, obtained in a trial of the OX40 agonist ivuxolimab. These receptors all stem from an adult with an advanced solid tumor such as melanoma, head and neck, liver or kidney cancer.

This clone is a singleton in its sample. J is TRBJ2-7 and V is TRBV20-1; D gene ambiguous. V lost 0 bases to trimming and J lost 4 bases, with 4 bases between them. CDR3 length: 11 residues. The V gene's germline CDR1 is DFQATT and CDR2 SNEGSKA (reference sequence). The DNA of the CDR3 is TGCAGTGCTAGAGAGCTATACGAGCAGTACTTC. It yields the protein CSARELYEQYF.

V usage is TRBV14 and J usage is TRBJ2-3; TRBD2 aligns across 7 bases. Germline V CDR1 and CDR2: SGHDN, FVKESK. The J segment lost 4 bases and the V segment lost 3 bases, leaving 1 base of the junction unmatched. CDR3 size: 13 residues. CDR3 sequence (DNA): TGTGCCAGCAGCCAGGGAGGGGCAGATACGCAGTATTTT. Translated, it gives CASSQGGADTQYF.

This sequence joins TRBV5-1 and TRBJ1-1; D remains ambiguous. CDR1 SGHRS and CDR2 YFSETQ come from the germline V gene. Trimming pared 0 bases from V and 4 bases from J, leaving 7 bases between. The CDR3 runs 13 residues. The CDR3 reads CASSLGRTTEAFF. CDR3 in DNA: TGCGCCAGCAGCTTGGGTCGAACCACTGAAGCTTTCTTT.

This sequence joins TRBV28 and TRBJ1-1, with a tentative D call TRBD1 (5 bases). This CDR3 contains 13 residues. V was pared by 6 bases and J by 1 base, with 9 bases between. Germline values: CDR1 MDHEN, CDR2 SYDVKM. The CDR3 is CASRITGNTEAFF. DNA of the CDR3: TGTGCCAGCAGAATTACAGGGAACACTGAAGCTTTCTTT. Full variable domain (outside the CDR3, taken from reference TRBV28 and TRBJ1-1): DVKVTQSSRYLVKRTGEKVFLECVQDMDHENMFWYRQDPGLGLRLIYFSYDVKMKEKGDIPEGYSVSREKKERFSLILESASTNQTSMYLCASRITGNTEAFFGQGTRLTVV.

As DNA, the CDR3 is TGTGCCAGCAGCGCCCACCGGCGCACAGATACGCAGTATTTT. This encodes CASSAHRRTDTQYF. The chain has TRBV6-5 and TRBJ2-3; D remains unclear. There are 14 residues in the CDR3. Germline V gene lookup returns CDR1 MNHEY and CDR2 SVGAGI. Trimming stripped 6 bases from V and 1 base from J, with 11 bases between.

The V call is TRBV7-8, the J call TRBJ2-7; maybe TRBD2 (5 bases). From germline, CDR1 is SGHVS and CDR2 FQNEAQ. The germline V and J ends were trimmed by 5 bases and 2 bases, with 10 bases remaining between them. The CDR3 covers 13 residues. CDR3 sequence (DNA): TGTGCCAGCAGCGAAGCGGTGACCTACGAGCAGTACTTC. Translating it yields CASSEAVTYEQYF.

The DNA of the CDR3 is TGCGCCAGCAGCGGAATAGCGGATACGCAGTATTTT. Amino acids: CASSGIADTQYF. The chain recombines TRBV5-1 with TRBJ2-3, with a tentative D call TRBD2 (5 bases). Germline V CDR1 and CDR2: SGHRS, YFSETQ. V lost 4 bases to trimming and J lost 6 bases, with 9 bases between them. The CDR3 sequence is 12 residues long.

The chain couples TRBV5-4 to TRBJ1-1, with D possibly matching TRBD1 (6 bases). V lost 4 bases to trimming and J lost 5 bases, with 18 bases between them. CDR3 length: 15 amino acids. Germline V lookup: CDR1 SGHNT, CDR2 YYREEE (reference sequence). The CDR3 loop is CASSQPLTGTTEAFF. The DNA for the CDR3 is TGTGCCAGCAGCCAGCCCCTAACAGGGACAACTGAAGCTTTCTTT. Full variable domain (remainder filled in from reference TRBV5-4 and TRBJ1-1): ETGVTQSPTHLIKTRGQQVTLRCSSQSGHNTVSWYQQALGQGPQFIFQYYREEENGRGNFPPRFSGLQFPNYSSELNVNALELDDSALYLCASSQPLTGTTEAFFGQGTRLTVV.

The CDR3 region is CASSLGPREQFF. The CDR3 nucleotides read TGTGCCAGCAGCTTGGGTCCCAGGGAGCAGTTCTTC. This rearrangement joins TRBV5-6 to TRBJ2-1; D remains ambiguous. The germline V gene encodes CDR1 SGHDT and CDR2 YYEEEE. The CDR3 covers 12 residues. V lost 0 bases and J lost 10, with 8 bases in between.

V and J are TRBV7-9 and TRBJ2-1, with D possibly TRBD2 on 6 matching bases. Germline lookup yields CDR1 SEHNR and CDR2 FQNEAQ (reference sequence). Deletions cut 3 bases from V and 1 base from J, with 19 bases between. This CDR3 has 18 residues. The CDR3 nucleotides are TGTGCCAGCAGCTTTCAAGCGGGTTACTTCCCATCCTACAATGAGCAGTTCTTC. This gives the protein CASSFQAGYFPSYNEQFF.

The chain combines TRBV7-9 with TRBJ2-3, with D possibly matching TRBD2 (5 bases). The length of the CDR3 is 17 residues. With 5 bases removed from V and 0 bases from J, the gap between germline ends came to 18 bases. Germline assignment: CDR1 SEHNR and CDR2 FQNEAQ (reference sequence). CDR3 bases: TGTGCCAGCAGCCTATTCCCGGTTCGGACTAGCACAGATACGCAGTATTTT. Residues: CASSLFPVRTSTDTQYF.

V is TRBV27 and J is TRBJ1-3; no definite D call. Germline values: CDR1 MNHEY, CDR2 SMNVEV (reference sequence). Trimming removed 5 bases from V and 4 bases from J, with 12 bases in between. The CDR3 is 14 residues long. CDR3 residues: CASSPKRAGNTIYF. The CDR3 DNA follows: TGTGCCAGCAGTCCCAAGCGGGCCGGAAACACCATATATTTT.

This chain uses TRBV13 with TRBJ1-6; no reliable D call. The V gene's germline CDR1 is PRHDT and CDR2 FYEKMQ (reference sequence). Trimming left V 5 bases short and J 2 bases short, with 10 bases between. This CDR3 region has 15 residues. As DNA, the CDR3 is TGTGCCAGCAGCACCAGAAAGGCCTATAATTCACCCCTCCACTTT. Translating it yields CASSTRKAYNSPLHF. Full variable domain (missing parts from reference TRBV13 and TRBJ1-6): AAGVIQSPRHLIKEKRETATLKCYPIPRHDTVYWYQQGPGQDPQFLISFYEKMQSDKGSIPDRFSAQQFSDYHSELNMSSLELGDSALYFCASSTRKAYNSPLHFGNGTRLTVT.

The chain carries TRBV29-1 and TRBJ2-7, with 10 bases matching TRBD2. CDR1 and CDR2 (germline): SQVTM, ANQGSEA. The CDR3 has 14 residues. Trimming at V came to 5 bases and at J to 8 bases, leaving 12 bases not matched to a gene. For the CDR3, the DNA is TGCAGCGTTCCTATAGCGGGAGGACCCCAAAAGCAGTACTTC. Its protein is CSVPIAGGPQKQYF.

The V and J genes are TRBV4-3 and TRBJ1-1, with TRBD1 matching over 7 bases. This CDR3 has 12 amino acids. V lost 4 bases to trimming and J lost 11 bases; unmatched junction nucleotides: 7. Germline loops: CDR1 LGHNA, CDR2 YSLEER. For the CDR3, the DNA is TGCGCCAGCAGCCTCAGGGGGATGAAGGCTTTCTTT. The encoded protein is CASSLRGMKAFF.

V usage is TRBV19 and J usage is TRBJ2-1, with 7 bases identical to TRBD1. The V gene's germline CDR1 is LNHDA and CDR2 SQIVND (reference sequence). The V segment lost 8 bases and the J segment 8 bases; nucleotides outside the gene matches: 15. The CDR3 length is 15 residues. Here the CDR3 reads CASSRGSLQMDEQFF. CDR3 DNA: TGTGCCAGTTCCAGGGGGTCGCTCCAGATGGATGAGCAGTTCTTC.

In its sample, this clone was seen once. The chain recombines TRBV5-1 with TRBJ2-1, with D possibly matching TRBD2 (5 bases). CDR3 length: 16 amino acids. Germline assignment: CDR1 SGHRS and CDR2 YFSETQ. V was shortened by 0 bases and J by 0 bases, with 10 bases between the two germline ends. This CDR3 is CASSLGVGSSYNEQFF. The CDR3 DNA reads TGCGCCAGCAGCTTGGGGGTGGGGAGCTCCTACAATGAGCAGTTCTTC.

V and J are TRBV14 and TRBJ2-3; 7 bases fit TRBD2. The CDR3 loop spans 17 amino acids. Per germline, CDR1 SGHDN and CDR2 FVKESK. J was trimmed by 4 bases and V by 3 bases; bases with no gene match: 13. For the CDR3, the DNA is TGTGCCAGCAGCCAGGAAATTGGGGGAGGGTCCCCAGATACGCAGTATTTT. Its protein product is CASSQEIGGGSPDTQYF. The full variable domain, completed using reference TRBV14 and TRBJ2-3, is EAGVTQFPSHSVIEKGQTVTLRCDPISGHDNLYWYRRVMGKEIKFLLHFVKESKQDESGMPNNRFLAERTGGTYSTLKVQPAELEDSGVYFCASSQEIGGGSPDTQYFGPGTRLTVL.

This chain connects TRBV10-3 to TRBJ2-7; D is perhaps TRBD2 (7 bases). CDR1 is ENHRY, CDR2 SYGVKD, per germline. V was pared by 6 bases and J by 6 bases, with 15 bases between. CDR3 size: 13 residues. For the CDR3, the DNA is TGTGCCATCAGGCGGGGGCCCGAGGGCGAGCAGTACGTC. Translation gives CAIRRGPEGEQYV.

J is TRBJ2-7 and V is TRBV27; TRBD1 is a possible D gene (6 bases). Trimming pared 4 bases from V and 4 bases from J, leaving 26 bases between. CDR3 length: 18 residues. Germline CDR1 reads MNHEY; CDR2 reads SMNVEV (reference sequence). DNA for the CDR3: TGTGCCAGCAGTTCTCTCACCCGCAGAACAGGGTTTAAGTACGAGCAGTACTTC. Amino acid sequence: CASSSLTRRTGFKYEQYF.

This chain connects TRBV5-6 to TRBJ2-1; possibly TRBD2 for D (6 bases). V lost 0 bases and J lost 7, with 17 bases in between. The CDR3 contains 16 residues. Looked up from germline, CDR1 is SGHDT and CDR2 is YYEEEE. This CDR3 is CASSLAADGSSNEQFF. Written as DNA, the CDR3 is TGTGCCAGCAGCTTGGCAGCTGACGGGAGCAGTAATGAGCAGTTCTTC.

CDR3 coding DNA: TGTGCCAGCAGTGAAGGAAACCGGTTTAGCACAGATACGCAGTATTTT. Its protein is CASSEGNRFSTDTQYF. V and J are TRBV6-1 and TRBJ2-3; D not resolved. The CDR3 has 16 amino acids. Per the germline V gene, CDR1 is MNHNS and CDR2 is SASEGT. Trimming took off 1 base at V and 0 bases at J, with 11 bases between the two ends.

The V gene is TRBV5-6, the J gene TRBJ2-1; the D is unclear. V was trimmed by 6 bases and J by 3 bases, leaving 10 bases between them. The CDR3 spans 13 residues. In germline, CDR1 is SGHDT, CDR2 YYEEEE. The CDR3 sequence is CASTATHYNEQFF. The DNA of the CDR3 is TGTGCCAGCACCGCTACACACTACAATGAGCAGTTCTTC. The whole variable domain, remainder taken from reference TRBV5-6 and TRBJ2-1, is DAGVTQSPTHLIKTRGQQVTLRCSPKSGHDTVSWYQQALGQGPQFIFQYYEEEERQRGNFPDRFSGHQFPNYSSELNVNALLLGDSALYLCASTATHYNEQFFGPGTRLTVL.

This rearrangement joins TRBV7-8 to TRBJ1-2, with TRBD1 as a possible D gene (5 bases). Germline V gene data show CDR1 as SGHVS and CDR2 as FQNEAQ. V was trimmed by 5 bases and J by 8 bases, leaving 21 bases between them. The CDR3 sequence is 15 residues long. CDR3 sequence reads: CASSPPGRQGDGYTF. In DNA form, the CDR3 reads TGTGCCAGCAGCCCCCCTGGTAGGCAGGGTGACGGCTACACCTTC.

The chain has TRBV19 and TRBJ1-2; D remains unclear. Germline CDR1 reads LNHDA; CDR2 reads SQIVND (reference sequence). V lost 5 bases, J lost 8 bases, and 18 bases lay in between. The CDR3 extends over 14 amino acids. CDR3 loop: CASSSFGPAEGYTF. The DNA for the CDR3 is TGTGCCAGTAGTTCTTTCGGGCCGGCGGAAGGCTACACCTTC.

A single count supports this clone. V and J are TRBV13 and TRBJ2-2; 12 nucleotides align to TRBD2. V trimming: 7 bases; J trimming: 5 bases; junction bases outside the gene matches: 5. The CDR3 loop spans 15 amino acids. Germline V CDR1 and CDR2: PRHDT, FYEKMQ (reference sequence). CDR3 protein: CASNRLAGETGELFF. The DNA for the CDR3 is TGTGCCAGCAACAGACTAGCGGGAGAGACCGGGGAGCTGTTTTTT.

This sequence joins TRBV7-9 and TRBJ2-1; D remains ambiguous. The germline CDR1 and CDR2 sequences are SEHNR and FQNEAQ (reference sequence). V gave up 5 bases and J gave up 8 bases, with 7 bases separating them. The CDR3 covers 11 residues. This CDR3 is CASSLNYEQFF. The CDR3 DNA follows: TGTGCCAGCAGCCTCAACTATGAGCAGTTCTTC.

This chain links TRBV7-6 with TRBJ2-6; D unclear. CDR1 is SGHVS and CDR2 is FNYEAQ in the germline V gene. V lost 1 base and J lost 0, with 7 bases in between. The CDR3 extends over 16 amino acids. Here the CDR3 DNA reads TGTGCCAGCAGCTTAGATGGGCTCTCTGGGGCCAACGTCCTGACTTTC. Encoded protein: CASSLDGLSGANVLTF.

This clone is a singleton in its sample. Within the sample, other DNA sequences also encode this same CDR3. The rearrangement uses TRBV29-1 and TRBJ1-2; D is ambiguous. The CDR3 consists of 14 residues. Looked up from germline, CDR1 is SQVTM and CDR2 is ANQGSEA. V lost 0 bases, J lost 3 bases, and 11 bases lay in between. The CDR3 coding sequence is TGCAGCGTTGAAGATTTTACCTGGGACTATGGCTACACCTTC. Protein: CSVEDFTWDYGYTF.